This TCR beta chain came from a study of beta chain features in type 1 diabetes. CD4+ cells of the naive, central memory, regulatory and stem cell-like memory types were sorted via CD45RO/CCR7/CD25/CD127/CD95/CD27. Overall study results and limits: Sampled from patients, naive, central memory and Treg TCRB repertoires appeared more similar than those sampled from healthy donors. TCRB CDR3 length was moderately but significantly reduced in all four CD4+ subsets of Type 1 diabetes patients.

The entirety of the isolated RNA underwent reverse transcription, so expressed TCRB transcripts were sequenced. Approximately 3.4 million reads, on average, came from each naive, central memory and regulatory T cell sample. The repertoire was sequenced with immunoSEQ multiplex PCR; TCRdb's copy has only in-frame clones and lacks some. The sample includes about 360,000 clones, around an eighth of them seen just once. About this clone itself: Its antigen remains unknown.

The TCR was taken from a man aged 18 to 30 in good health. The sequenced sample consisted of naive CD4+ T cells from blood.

The CDR3 DNA sequence: TGTGCCAGCAGTTATGCTACTAGCGGGACTGTCGGGCAGTACTTC. Amino acids: CASSYATSGTVGQYF. The rearrangement joins TRBV6-5 to TRBJ2-7; 10 nucleotides align to TRBD2. The CDR3 runs 15 residues. V lost 3 bases and J lost 9; bases outside the gene matches: 11. CDR1 is MNHEY, CDR2 SVGAGI, per germline.